The 18 T cell receptor beta chains given below trace back to one sample, sequenced in a study of T cell repertoires in cytomegalovirus infection. TCRdb re-analysed the reads in MiXCR, keeping a single row per CDR3 protein. The table lists about 740,000 distinct CDR3 sequences, 35% to 45% of them singletons. The sequenced material came from PBMCs. The receptors stem from a human donor in good health (CMV status not recorded). Some clones in this sample may be carry-over from other donors' samples.

V is TRBV9 and J is TRBJ1-3; a weak D match, TRBD1 (5 bases). The V gene's germline CDR1 is SGDLS and CDR2 YYNGEE. CDR3 length: 16 residues. The germline V and J ends were trimmed by 3 bases and 8 bases, with 21 bases remaining between them. CDR3 loop: CASSGPYRDWGDTIYF. CDR3 DNA sequence: TGTGCCAGCAGCGGGCCTTACCGGGACTGGGGAGACACCATATATTTT. Full variable domain (remainder filled in from reference TRBV9 and TRBJ1-3): DSGVTQTPKHLITATGQRVTLRCSPRSGDLSVYWYQQSLDQGLQFLIQYYNGEERAKGNILERFSAQQFPDLHSELNLSSLELGDSALYFCASSGPYRDWGDTIYFGEGSWLTVV.

The rearrangement uses TRBV12-3 or TRBV12-4 and TRBJ2-7; D ambiguous. This CDR3 spans 16 amino acids. V gave up 3 bases and J gave up 2 bases, with 17 bases separating them. In DNA, the CDR3 is TGTGCCAGCAGTTTCGGAGCCGTTGTAGGGACCTACGAGCAGTACTTC. It translates to CASSFGAVVGTYEQYF.

The CDR3 protein is CASSFAMTGELFF. The CDR3 region has the DNA TGTGCCAGCAGTTTTGCCATGACCGGGGAGCTGTTTTTT. This rearrangement joins TRBV28 to TRBJ2-2; D is ambiguous. The germline V gene has CDR1 MDHEN and CDR2 SYDVKM. Trimming shortened V by 3 bases and J by 5 bases, and 7 bases separated the two germline ends. There are 13 residues in the CDR3.

This clonotype was seen more than once but under ten times. In DNA, the CDR3 is TGCAGTGCTACCCGCCCCGGGGCCAACTATGGCTACACCTTC. It encodes CSATRPGANYGYTF. This chain joins TRBV20-1 and TRBJ1-2; weak D call: TRBD1 (5 bases). Germline lookup yields CDR1 DFQATT and CDR2 SNEGSKA (reference sequence). The CDR3 consists of 14 residues. V lost 4 bases, J lost 2 bases, and 14 bases lay in between.

This clonotype was detected only a few times. V usage is TRBV6-8 and J usage is TRBJ2-7, with D perhaps TRBD1 (7 bases). This CDR3 comprises 15 residues. In germline, CDR1 is MNHGY, CDR2 SAAAGT. V shed 6 bases and J shed 5 bases, with 20 bases lying between them. CDR3 region: CASRAGGTALNEQYF. CDR3 sequence (DNA): TGTGCCAGCAGGGCTGGCGGGACAGCATTGAACGAGCAGTACTTC.

This chain joins TRBV28 and TRBJ2-5; no reliable D call. The length of the CDR3 is 13 residues. The germline V gene encodes CDR1 MDHEN and CDR2 SYDVKM. Trimming removed 3 bases from V and 8 bases from J, with 13 bases in between. The CDR3: CASSLDSPGTQYF. The CDR3 DNA sequence: TGTGCCAGCAGTTTGGATAGCCCTGGAACCCAGTACTTC.

This clonotype turned up a few times. The chain employs TRBV29-1 and TRBJ1-1; 7 bases match TRBD1. In germline, CDR1 is SQVTM, CDR2 ANQGSEA. The CDR3 loop spans 16 amino acids. After removal of 7 bases from V and 1 base from J, the junction contained 15 bases not matched to a gene. The CDR3 sequence: CSAHRGRGRQNTEAFF. The CDR3 DNA reads TGCAGCGCCCATAGGGGGCGGGGGCGGCAGAACACTGAAGCTTTCTTT.

V gene TRBV10-3 combines with J gene TRBJ2-7; unclear D gene. The germline gives CDR1 ENHRY, CDR2 SYGVKD. V dropped 2 bases and J dropped 6 bases, with 8 bases sitting between them. This CDR3 comprises 12 residues. CDR3 coding DNA: TGTGCCATCAGTGAGGAGGTAGCCGAGCAGTACTTC. This translates into CAISEEVAEQYF.

The genes are TRBV7-9 and TRBJ2-1; 7 nucleotides line up with TRBD2. This CDR3 is built from 16 residues. Germline CDR1 is SEHNR and CDR2 is FQNEAQ (reference sequence). The V gene end was trimmed by 0 bases and the J gene end by 5 bases; junction bases not matched to a gene: 7. CDR3 nucleotides: TGTGCCAGCAGCTTAGCGCGGGGAGGGCCCAACAATGAGCAGTTCTTC. Its protein product is CASSLARGGPNNEQFF.

This clonotype occurred many times. The chain combines TRBV28 with TRBJ2-2, with 9 bases aligning to TRBD2. Per germline, CDR1 MDHEN and CDR2 SYDVKM. Unmatched junction bases numbered 11, after V lost 5 bases and J lost 7 bases. The CDR3 loop spans 16 amino acids. In DNA, the CDR3 is TGTGCCAGCAGTCTCCCGGGTGTGCGGGAGGGCGGGGAGCTGTTTTTT. It codes for CASSLPGVREGGELFF.

This chain uses TRBV6-6 with TRBJ1-1; D is undetermined. This CDR3 has 13 amino acids. In germline, CDR1 is MNHNY, CDR2 SVGAGI (reference sequence). V gave up 7 bases and J gave up 1 base, with 10 bases separating them. Here the CDR3 reads CASNFQWNTEAFF. For the CDR3, the DNA is TGTGCCAGCAATTTCCAGTGGAACACTGAAGCTTTCTTT.

As to this clonotype: A much larger clone lies a single base off, so this may be a read error. The J gene is TRBJ2-3, the V gene TRBV5-6; TRBD2 agrees at 11 bases. The CDR3 has 15 amino acids. CDR1 and CDR2 (germline): SGHDT, YYEEEE. CDR3 region: CASSLSGGATDTRYF. Here the CDR3 DNA reads TGTGCCAGCAGCCTTAGCGGGGGGGCCACAGATACGCGGTATTTT. Full variable domain (rest looked up from reference TRBV5-6 and TRBJ2-3): DAGVTQSPTHLIKTRGQQVTLRCSPKSGHDTVSWYQQALGQGPQFIFQYYEEEERQRGNFPDRFSGHQFPNYSSELNVNALLLGDSALYLCASSLSGGATDTRYFGPGTRLTVL.

The chain recombines TRBV28 with TRBJ2-3; 7 bases line up with TRBD1. Per the germline V gene, CDR1 is MDHEN and CDR2 is SYDVKM. V shed 5 bases, J shed 5 bases, and the junction held 10 bases outside the gene matches. The CDR3 runs to 15 residues. The CDR3 DNA sequence: TGTGCCAGCAGTCCCCTCCGGGACAGAGAAGATACGCAGTATTTT. Translating it yields CASSPLRDREDTQYF. Full variable domain (missing parts from reference TRBV28 and TRBJ2-3): DVKVTQSSRYLVKRTGEKVFLECVQDMDHENMFWYRQDPGLGLRLIYFSYDVKMKEKGDIPEGYSVSREKKERFSLILESASTNQTSMYLCASSPLRDREDTQYFGPGTRLTVL.

This clonotype was counted between two and nine times. V and J are TRBV28 and TRBJ2-2; D unclear. CDR1 and CDR2 from the germline V gene are MDHEN and SYDVKM. The CDR3 extends over 13 amino acids. Trimming took off 3 bases at V and 5 bases at J, with 7 bases between the two ends. CDR3 sequence (DNA): TGTGCCAGCAGTTTCTGGGTTACCGGGGAGCTGTTTTTT. Translation gives CASSFWVTGELFF. Based on the CDR3 plus reference TRBV28 and TRBJ2-2, the full variable domain is DVKVTQSSRYLVKRTGEKVFLECVQDMDHENMFWYRQDPGLGLRLIYFSYDVKMKEKGDIPEGYSVSREKKERFSLILESASTNQTSMYLCASSFWVTGELFFGEGSRLTVL.

The chain is built from TRBV6-1 and TRBJ2-5, with 7 bases lining up with TRBD1. Germline CDR1 MNHNS, CDR2 SASEGT. The V and J ends lost 2 bases and 2 bases, in that order; junction bases with no gene match: 5. The length of the CDR3 is 15 residues. CDR3 amino acids: CASSEWGQTQETQYF. CDR3 nucleotides: TGTGCCAGCAGTGAATGGGGACAGACACAAGAGACCCAGTACTTC.

The chain links TRBV28 to TRBJ1-4; TRBD1 aligns across 9 bases. V gave up 4 bases and J gave up 5 bases; unmatched junction bases: 5. This CDR3 comprises 15 residues. From germline, CDR1 is MDHEN and CDR2 SYDVKM. CDR3 residues: CASSYPGTGNEKLFF. DNA of the CDR3: TGTGCCAGCAGTTACCCCGGGACAGGGAATGAAAAACTGTTTTTT.

The rearrangement uses TRBV6-1 and TRBJ2-2; 12 bases line up with TRBD2. V trimming: 3 bases; J trimming: 5 bases; junction bases outside the gene matches: 19. The germline gives CDR1 MNHNS, CDR2 SASEGT. The CDR3 has 21 residues. The chain's CDR3 is CASSDPNSILLAGGQTGELFF. CDR3 DNA sequence: TGTGCCAGCAGTGACCCCAATTCGATTCTACTAGCGGGGGGACAAACCGGGGAGCTGTTTTTT.

This chain joins TRBV7-9 and TRBJ1-2; D is unresolved. Germline values: CDR1 SEHNR, CDR2 FQNEAQ (reference sequence). Trimming removed 2 bases at V and 1 base at J, with 8 bases between. This CDR3 region has 14 residues. CDR3 nucleotides: TGTGCCAGCAGCTTACCGTCCCGTAACTATGGCTACACCTTC. Protein product: CASSLPSRNYGYTF.